This is a list of T cell receptor beta chains from one sample in a study of T cell changes during pregnancy in multiple sclerosis. Sequencing was performed with immunoSEQ multiplex PCR; in TCRdb, only in-frame clones are kept and a portion is missing. This table has approximately 85,000 clones, 80% to 95% appearing once. The sequences come from peripheral blood, collected in the first trimester of pregnancy. All receptors come from a female donor with multiple sclerosis, enrolled in a pregnancy study. Each CDR3 is given with its conserved first and last residue. The D gene is left open where the match is weak. The size entry is marked missing in some rows and otherwise reads once, few, many or a size class.

J gene: TRBJ2-1
clone size: -
D gene: -
V gene: TRBV28
CDR3 DNA: TGTGCCAGCACCCCAACGCTTCTATACAATGAGCAGTTCTTC
CDR3 protein: CASTPTLLYNEQFF

J gene: TRBJ2-7
clone size: -
D gene: TRBD2
V gene: TRBV7-8
CDR3 DNA: TGTGCCAGCAGCTTCGGACTAGCGGGAGCCCTCGACGAGCAGTACTTC
CDR3 protein: CASSFGLAGALDEQYF

J gene: TRBJ2-7
clone size: -
D gene: -
V gene: TRBV5-4
CDR3 DNA: TGTGCCAGCAGTTTTGACAGGACCTACGAGCAGTACTTC
CDR3 protein: CASSFDRTYEQYF

J gene: TRBJ1-3
clone size: -
D gene: -
V gene: TRBV29-1
CDR3 DNA: TGCAGCGTTTCGGGGACTGGAAACACCATATATTTT
CDR3 protein: CSVSGTGNTIYF

J gene: TRBJ2-3
clone size: -
D gene: TRBD2
V gene: TRBV29-1
CDR3 DNA: TGCAGCGTCCGGACTAGCGGGAGAACAGATACGCAGTATTTT
CDR3 protein: CSVRTSGRTDTQYF

J gene: TRBJ2-3
clone size: -
D gene: TRBD2
V gene: TRBV11-2
CDR3 DNA: TGTGCCAGCAGCTTAGGGCGGGGGGTCACAGATACGCAGTATTTT
CDR3 protein: CASSLGRGVTDTQYF

J gene: TRBJ1-2
clone size: -
D gene: -
V gene: TRBV5-6
CDR3 DNA: TGTGCCAGCAGCTTGGGTCGTGGTCGGGGTGGCTACACCTTC
CDR3 protein: CASSLGRGRGGYTF

J gene: TRBJ1-2
clone size: -
D gene: -
V gene: TRBV19
CDR3 DNA: TGTGCCAGTAGCCGGACAGCTAACTATGGCTACACCTTC
CDR3 protein: CASSRTANYGYTF

J gene: TRBJ2-3
clone size: -
D gene: -
V gene: TRBV18
CDR3 DNA: TGTGCCAGCTCACCAACGGCAGATACGCAGTATTTT
CDR3 protein: CASSPTADTQYF

J gene: TRBJ2-5
clone size: -
D gene: -
V gene: TRBV28
CDR3 DNA: TGTGCCAGCAGTTTCGGGGGAGAGACCCAGTACTTC
CDR3 protein: CASSFGGETQYF

J gene: TRBJ2-5
clone size: -
D gene: -
V gene: TRBV19
CDR3 DNA: TGTGCCAGTAGTAATAGACGGACAAAAGAGACCCAGTACTTC
CDR3 protein: CASSNRRTKETQYF

J gene: TRBJ2-1
clone size: once
D gene: TRBD1
V gene: TRBV4-1
CDR3 DNA: TGCGCCAGCAGCCAACTGACAGGGATCCATGAGCAGTTCTTC
CDR3 protein: CASSQLTGIHEQFF

J gene: TRBJ1-2
clone size: -
D gene: -
V gene: TRBV13
CDR3 DNA: TGTGCCAGCAGCCATGGGGTGGGCAGGGGCTATGGCTACACCTTC
CDR3 protein: CASSHGVGRGYGYTF

J gene: TRBJ2-1
clone size: -
D gene: TRBD2
V gene: TRBV5-1
CDR3 DNA: TGCGCCAGCAGCTTCACTAGCGGGCGCTACAATGAGCAGTTCTTC
CDR3 protein: CASSFTSGRYNEQFF

J gene: TRBJ2-1
clone size: -
D gene: TRBD2
V gene: TRBV28
CDR3 DNA: TGTGCCAGCGGAGGTGGGGCGGGAGTCACTGAGCAGTTCTTC
CDR3 protein: CASGGGAGVTEQFF

J gene: TRBJ2-1
clone size: -
D gene: TRBD2
V gene: TRBV10-3
CDR3 DNA: TGTGCCATCAGACCTATAGCGGGGGGGCTCTACAATGAGCAGTTCTTC
CDR3 protein: CAIRPIAGGLYNEQFF

J gene: TRBJ2-6
clone size: once
D gene: -
V gene: TRBV30
CDR3 DNA: TGTGCCTGGGGAGGTGGGGCCAACGTCCTGACTTTC
CDR3 protein: CAWGGGANVLTF

J gene: TRBJ2-7
clone size: -
D gene: TRBD2
V gene: TRBV5-1
CDR3 DNA: TGCGCCAGCAGCAGACCCACTCTAGCGGAGGAAGTTTACGAGCAGTACTTC
CDR3 protein: CASSRPTLAEEVYEQYF

J gene: TRBJ2-1
clone size: -
D gene: TRBD1
V gene: TRBV29-1
CDR3 DNA: TGCAGCGTTCGGACAGGGGGACACGAGCAGTTCTTC
CDR3 protein: CSVRTGGHEQFF

J gene: TRBJ1-6
clone size: few
D gene: -
V gene: TRBV2
CDR3 DNA: TGTGCCAGCACCATGAGTAATTCACCCCTCCACTTT
CDR3 protein: CASTMSNSPLHF

J gene: TRBJ2-3
clone size: -
D gene: -
V gene: TRBV5-5
CDR3 DNA: TGTGCCAGCAGCTTGATTATTTGGCGGCACACAGATACGCAGTATTTT
CDR3 protein: CASSLIIWRHTDTQYF

J gene: TRBJ2-7
clone size: once
D gene: -
V gene: TRBV5-4
CDR3 DNA: TGTGCCAGCAGCTTGGGGGCTAAAATTTGGGACGAGCAGTACTTC
CDR3 protein: CASSLGAKIWDEQYF

J gene: TRBJ1-6
clone size: -
D gene: -
V gene: TRBV7-9
CDR3 DNA: TGTGCCAGCAGCTTAGCGCCAGGCCTTTCACCCCTCCACTTT
CDR3 protein: CASSLAPGLSPLHF

J gene: TRBJ1-5
clone size: -
D gene: -
V gene: TRBV7-6
CDR3 DNA: TGTGCCAGCAGCGAGGTTGAGGGCAATCAGCCCCAGCATTTT
CDR3 protein: CASSEVEGNQPQHF

J gene: TRBJ1-5
clone size: -
D gene: -
V gene: TRBV27
CDR3 DNA: TGTGCCAGCAGTCGGACAGTAAGCAATCAGCCCCAGCATTTT
CDR3 protein: CASSRTVSNQPQHF

J gene: TRBJ1-2
clone size: -
D gene: -
V gene: TRBV30
CDR3 DNA: TGTGCCTGGAGTGACAGGGTGGACTATGGCTACACCTTC
CDR3 protein: CAWSDRVDYGYTF

J gene: TRBJ2-3
clone size: -
D gene: -
V gene: TRBV18
CDR3 DNA: TGTGCCAGCTCACCCCGGGGGGCGGATACGCAGTATTTT
CDR3 protein: CASSPRGADTQYF

J gene: TRBJ2-7
clone size: -
D gene: -
V gene: TRBV4-1
CDR3 DNA: TGCGCCAGCAGCCAAGGCGCAGGGTTGGAGCAGTACTTC
CDR3 protein: CASSQGAGLEQYF

J gene: TRBJ2-7
clone size: -
D gene: -
V gene: TRBV2
CDR3 DNA: TGTGCCAGCAGTGCTAACGAGCAGTACTTC
CDR3 protein: CASSANEQYF

J gene: TRBJ1-1
clone size: -
D gene: -
V gene: TRBV5-1
CDR3 DNA: TGCGCCAGTCGCGACAGAATGAACACTGAAGCTTTCTTT
CDR3 protein: CASRDRMNTEAFF

J gene: TRBJ2-7
clone size: -
D gene: -
V gene: TRBV6-5
CDR3 DNA: TGTGCCAGCAGTGGGCAGGCCGACGAGCAGTACTTC
CDR3 protein: CASSGQADEQYF

J gene: TRBJ2-2
clone size: -
D gene: -
V gene: TRBV2
CDR3 DNA: TGTGCCAGCAGCCAGGAGAACACCGGGGAGCTGTTTTTT
CDR3 protein: CASSQENTGELFF

J gene: TRBJ1-2
clone size: -
D gene: TRBD1
V gene: TRBV27
CDR3 DNA: TGTGCCAGCAGTTACGACCCCCGAGGGGGCGGGTATGGCTACACCTTC
CDR3 protein: CASSYDPRGGGYGYTF

J gene: TRBJ2-1
clone size: -
D gene: -
V gene: TRBV2
CDR3 DNA: TGTGCCACTACAGACACGAGCTCCTACAATGAGCAGTTCTTC
CDR3 protein: CATTDTSSYNEQFF

J gene: TRBJ2-3
clone size: -
D gene: -
V gene: TRBV5-4
CDR3 DNA: TGTGCCAGCAGCTTGGAGGGGCCACGCACAGATACGCAGTATTTT
CDR3 protein: CASSLEGPRTDTQYF

J gene: TRBJ2-1
clone size: -
D gene: -
V gene: TRBV5-1
CDR3 DNA: TGCGCCAGCAGCTTGTACACATCCAATGAGCAGTTCTTC
CDR3 protein: CASSLYTSNEQFF

J gene: TRBJ2-7
clone size: -
D gene: -
V gene: TRBV7-2
CDR3 DNA: TGTGCCAGCAGCTTTTACAGGGACACCTACGAGCAGTACTTC
CDR3 protein: CASSFYRDTYEQYF

J gene: TRBJ1-2
clone size: -
D gene: -
V gene: TRBV28
CDR3 DNA: TGTGCCAGCAGTTTTAGGTTCGGGAGAGGGTATGGCTACACCTTC
CDR3 protein: CASSFRFGRGYGYTF

J gene: TRBJ2-7
clone size: few
D gene: -
V gene: TRBV29-1
CDR3 DNA: TGCAGCGTTGGGCAGGGTGCAGACGAGCAGTACTTC
CDR3 protein: CSVGQGADEQYF

J gene: TRBJ1-1
clone size: -
D gene: TRBD1
V gene: TRBV6-1
CDR3 DNA: TGTGCCAGCAGTGAATCGGGGACAGGGGGCCGAATGAACACTGAAGCTTTCTTT
CDR3 protein: CASSESGTGGRMNTEAFF

J gene: TRBJ2-1
clone size: -
D gene: -
V gene: TRBV6-1
CDR3 DNA: TGTGCCAGTAATGAAGGGGTCTCGGGGAACAATGAGCAGTTCTTC
CDR3 protein: CASNEGVSGNNEQFF

J gene: TRBJ2-1
clone size: -
D gene: TRBD2
V gene: TRBV7-2
CDR3 DNA: TGTGCCAGCAGCACCCGGATCCGCGGGAGTCTGGCTGAGCAGTTCTTC
CDR3 protein: CASSTRIRGSLAEQFF

J gene: TRBJ2-6
clone size: -
D gene: -
V gene: TRBV5-4
CDR3 DNA: TGTGCCAGCAGCCTCCCCGCGCGGGTTTCTGGGGCCAACGTCCTGACTTTC
CDR3 protein: CASSLPARVSGANVLTF

J gene: TRBJ2-1
clone size: -
D gene: TRBD2
V gene: TRBV5-8
CDR3 DNA: TGTGCCAGCAGCTTGATGCGGGGGGGCGGAAATGAGCAGTTCTTC
CDR3 protein: CASSLMRGGGNEQFF